This TCR beta chain was profiled in a study of T cell clonality in common variable immunodeficiency. General study findings and limits: TCRbeta clonality was increased in CVID versus healthy controls.

This CDR3 has 15 amino acids. V shed 2 bases, J shed 7 bases, and the junction held 6 bases outside the gene matches. The germline V gene has CDR1 SGHDT and CDR2 YYEEEE. Sequencing input was equivalent genomic DNA from CVID and controls. TCRdb's copy holds only in-frame clones and misses some; the assay was immunoSEQ multiplex PCR. The repertoire has about 44,000 clones, none seen only once; the ten largest take 8% to 13%. This clone was found many times. Antigen: not known. The read ends 3 residues before the CDR3 terminus; that terminus is restored from the germline J gene. Sequencing was performed on peripheral blood mononuclear cells. This sequence originates from a person aged 18 to 70 in good health. V is TRBV5-6 and J is TRBJ1-6; the match to TRBD1 covers 7 bases. This chain's CDR3 is CASSFNRGMNSPLHF. The covered CDR3 bases are TGTGCCAGCAGCTTCAACAGGGGAATGAATTCACCC.